Sequencing of this TCR beta chain was carried out in a study of blood T cells in healthy people across ages. Study conclusions and caveats: Significant beta diversity loss was already apparent by age around 40, declining roughly linearly.

As regards this clonotype: Antigen: not known.

Then a second PCR, running about 7 to 11 cycles, was carried out with a sample-barcoded 5' primer and a J-beta primer mix. TCRdb reanalysed the 5' RACE reads using MiXCR and keeps one entry per CDR3 protein. Of roughly 800,000 distinct CDR3 sequences listed, approximately 25% are singletons. Looked up from germline, CDR1 is DFQATT and CDR2 is SNEGSKA (reference sequence). With 6 bases clipped from V and 0 bases from J, the junction kept 5 bases outside the gene matches. The CDR3 is made up of 14 amino acids. Each of the donors had approximately 10 milliliters of peripheral blood drawn into EDTA-treated Vacutainer tubes. The data also belong to a second study, concerning T cells of mothers and their children. Per that study: A few healthy Caucasian mothers and their six children donated. Overlap measured in related mother-child pairs was slightly, non-significantly higher than in unrelated pairs.

The sample comprised blood. This sequence originates from a boy aged 5-17 years in good health. The chain combines TRBV20-1 with TRBJ1-1; 9 bases are a match to TRBD1. CDR3 sequence (DNA): TGCAGTGCCCAACGGACAGGGGTGAACACTGAAGCTTTCTTT. This codes for CSAQRTGVNTEAFF.